The entry that follows covers one TCR beta chain sequence. Its antigen remains unidentified. Trimming took off 8 bases at V and 4 bases at J, with 8 bases between the two ends. CDR3 length equals 12 residues. Germline V gene data show CDR1 as MNHNS and CDR2 as SASEGT. These data are taken from a study of T cell repertoires in ileal Crohn's disease. Study-level background: Every patient was operated on for stricturing (roughly 61%) or penetrating (approximately 40%) complications.

Only in-frame clones appear in the TCRdb table, and some are missing; sequencing was by immunoSEQ multiplex PCR. The data show over 9,500 clones, about 80% seen once. General study results and limits: Sorted CD8 T cells held more high-frequency clones than CD4. Every patient over 26.8% clonality showed endoscopic recurrence.

Sequenced: ileal tissue. The receptor was isolated from an adult with Crohn's disease. V and J are TRBV6-1 and TRBJ2-2, with D possibly being TRBD1 (5 bases). The CDR3 here is CASGASTGELFF. The CDR3 nucleotides are TGTGCCAGCGGGGCGTCCACCGGGGAGCTGTTTTTT.